This entry describes one T cell receptor beta chain. Its antigen is not identified. This record belongs to a study of radiotherapy plus CTLA-4 blockade in lung cancer. Study-level background: For 18% of patients, objective responses occurred, and about 34% had disease control.

Sequencing used immunoSEQ multiplex PCR; TCRdb keeps in-frame clones, though not all of them. The sample records roughly 30,000 clones, 75% to 85% being singletons. Whole-study results and caveats: Reportedly, early blood T cell clone dynamics best predicted response, with interferon-beta. After radiotherapy and ipilimumab, tumor-derived clones expanded in peripheral blood.

The study treated chemo-refractory metastatic non-small-cell lung cancer patients with focal radiation plus ipilimumab CTLA-4 blockade. The clonotype was recovered from a human donor with non-small cell lung cancer that progressed on radiotherapy plus ipilimumab. The starting material was peripheral blood, obtained from a patient treated with radiotherapy plus ipilimumab.

This CDR3 reads CASSLGIPPREYF. The CDR3 DNA follows: TGTGCCAGCAGCTTAGGGATACCTCCCCGGGAGTACTTC. V and J are TRBV7-2 and TRBJ2-7; D unresolved. The CDR3 spans 13 residues. The V end lost 1 base, the J end lost 11 bases, and 15 bases lay between the germline ends. From germline, CDR1 is SGHTA and CDR2 FQGNSA.